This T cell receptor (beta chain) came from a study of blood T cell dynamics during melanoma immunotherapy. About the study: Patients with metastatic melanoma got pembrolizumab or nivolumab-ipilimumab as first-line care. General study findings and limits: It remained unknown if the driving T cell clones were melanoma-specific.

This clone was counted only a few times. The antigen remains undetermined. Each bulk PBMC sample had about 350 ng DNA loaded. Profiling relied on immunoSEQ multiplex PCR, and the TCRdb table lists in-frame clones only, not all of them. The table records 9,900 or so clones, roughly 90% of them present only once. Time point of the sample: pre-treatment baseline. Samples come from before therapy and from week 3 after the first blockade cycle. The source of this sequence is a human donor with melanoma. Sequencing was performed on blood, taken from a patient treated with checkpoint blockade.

The CDR3 DNA sequence: TGTGCCAGCAGCGCCGACAGGGGGCTAGGACAGCCCCAGCATTTT. Protein: CASSADRGLGQPQHF. The chain is built from TRBV2 and TRBJ1-5; 10 bases match TRBD1. The CDR3 has 15 residues. Unmatched junction bases numbered 9, after V lost 6 bases and J lost 7 bases. The germline gives CDR1 SNHLY, CDR2 FYNNEI.